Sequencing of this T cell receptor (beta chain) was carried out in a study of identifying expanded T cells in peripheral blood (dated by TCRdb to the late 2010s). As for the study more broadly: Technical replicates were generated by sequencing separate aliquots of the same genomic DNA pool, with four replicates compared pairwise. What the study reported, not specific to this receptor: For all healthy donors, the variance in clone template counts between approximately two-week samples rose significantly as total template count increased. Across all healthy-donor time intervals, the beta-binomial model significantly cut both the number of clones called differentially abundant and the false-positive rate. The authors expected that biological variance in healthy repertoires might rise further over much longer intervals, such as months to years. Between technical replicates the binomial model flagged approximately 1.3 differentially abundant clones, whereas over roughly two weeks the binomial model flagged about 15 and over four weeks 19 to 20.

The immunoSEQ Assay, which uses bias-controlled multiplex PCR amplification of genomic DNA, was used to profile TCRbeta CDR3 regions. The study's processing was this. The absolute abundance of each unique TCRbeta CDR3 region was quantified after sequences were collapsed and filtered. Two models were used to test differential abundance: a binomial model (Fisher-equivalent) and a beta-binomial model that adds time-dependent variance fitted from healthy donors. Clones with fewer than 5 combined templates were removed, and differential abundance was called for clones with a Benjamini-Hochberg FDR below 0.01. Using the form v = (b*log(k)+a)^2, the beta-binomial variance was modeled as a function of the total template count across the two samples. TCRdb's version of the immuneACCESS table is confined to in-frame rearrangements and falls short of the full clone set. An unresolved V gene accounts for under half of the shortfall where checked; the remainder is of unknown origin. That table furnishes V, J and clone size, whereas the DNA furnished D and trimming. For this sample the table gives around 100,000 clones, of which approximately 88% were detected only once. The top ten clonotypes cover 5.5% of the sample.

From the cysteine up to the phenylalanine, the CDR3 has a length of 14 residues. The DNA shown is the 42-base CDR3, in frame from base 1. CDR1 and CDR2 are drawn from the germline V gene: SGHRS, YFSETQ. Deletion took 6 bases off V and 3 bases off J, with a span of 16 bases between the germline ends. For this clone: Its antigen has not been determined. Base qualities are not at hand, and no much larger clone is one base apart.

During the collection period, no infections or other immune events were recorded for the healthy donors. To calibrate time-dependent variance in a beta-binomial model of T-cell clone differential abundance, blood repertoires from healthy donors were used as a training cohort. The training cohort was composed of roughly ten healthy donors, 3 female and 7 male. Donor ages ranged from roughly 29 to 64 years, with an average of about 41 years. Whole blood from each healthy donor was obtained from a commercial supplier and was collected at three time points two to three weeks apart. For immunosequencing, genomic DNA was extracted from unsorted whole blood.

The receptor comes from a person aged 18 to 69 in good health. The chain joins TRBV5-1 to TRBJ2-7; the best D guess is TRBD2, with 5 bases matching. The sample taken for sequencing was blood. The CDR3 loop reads CASTTSSGRYEQYF. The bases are TGCGCCAGCACCACATCCAGCGGTCGCTACGAGCAGTACTTC.